A selection of T cell receptor beta chains follows, all from one sample in a study of blood T cell repertoires in COVID-19. Using immunoSEQ multiplex PCR, the repertoire was profiled, and TCRdb retains in-frame clones only, with some absent. The sample has a few hundred thousand clones; about 86% are singletons. What was sequenced was peripheral blood. These receptors were obtained from a woman in her forties or fifties with acute or convalescent COVID-19. Both conserved end residues are part of each CDR3. Each record gives: V gene, J gene, D gene, clone size, CDR3 DNA, CDR3 protein. The D gene is left open where the match is weak. Size tells how often a clone was seen (once, few, many) or the class of an expanded clone, and some rows leave it out.

v_gene: TRBV5-1
j_gene: TRBJ1-2
d_gene: TRBD1
abundance: NA
CDR3nt: TGCGCCAGCAGCTTTGCGGACAGGTTCTATGGCTACACCTTC
CDR3aa: CASSFADRFYGYTF

v_gene: TRBV4-2
j_gene: TRBJ2-7
d_gene: NA
abundance: once
CDR3nt: TGTGCCAGCAGCCATTTCACCGGGAGCGACGAGCAGTACTTC
CDR3aa: CASSHFTGSDEQYF

v_gene: TRBV2
j_gene: TRBJ2-1
d_gene: NA
abundance: NA
CDR3nt: TGTGCCAGCAGTGTATTGGGCGGGGACTCCTACAATGAGCAGTTCTTC
CDR3aa: CASSVLGGDSYNEQFF

v_gene: TRBV12-5
j_gene: TRBJ2-3
d_gene: TRBD1
abundance: NA
CDR3nt: TGTGCTAGTGGTTTGGCGGGACAGGGGGCAGATACGCAGTATTTT
CDR3aa: CASGLAGQGADTQYF

v_gene: TRBV7-9
j_gene: TRBJ1-5
d_gene: TRBD1
abundance: NA
CDR3nt: TGTGCCAGCAGCTTGGGGGACAGGGGCTTGCATTTT
CDR3aa: CASSLGDRGLHF

v_gene: TRBV12-3/TRBV12-4
j_gene: TRBJ1-2
d_gene: NA
abundance: NA
CDR3nt: TGTGCCAGCAGCCTACCTCAGGGATATGGCTACACCTTC
CDR3aa: CASSLPQGYGYTF

v_gene: TRBV5-4
j_gene: TRBJ2-3
d_gene: TRBD1
abundance: NA
CDR3nt: TGTGCCAGCAGCTCCCGGGACAGGGGGCGCTCAGATACGCAGTATTTT
CDR3aa: CASSSRDRGRSDTQYF

v_gene: TRBV30
j_gene: TRBJ1-5
d_gene: TRBD1
abundance: NA
CDR3nt: TGTGCCTGGAGTGGTCAGGGGGCCCAGCCCCAGCATTTT
CDR3aa: CAWSGQGAQPQHF

v_gene: TRBV5-6
j_gene: TRBJ1-2
d_gene: NA
abundance: NA
CDR3nt: TGTGCCAGCAGCTTGGTGGGAGTGTCAGGCTACACCTTC
CDR3aa: CASSLVGVSGYTF

v_gene: TRBV30
j_gene: TRBJ2-1
d_gene: TRBD1
abundance: NA
CDR3nt: TGTGCCTGGAGTTTGACCTTCCCGGGACAGGGTTCAAATGAGCAGTTCTTC
CDR3aa: CAWSLTFPGQGSNEQFF

v_gene: TRBV7-7
j_gene: TRBJ2-3
d_gene: TRBD1
abundance: NA
CDR3nt: TGTGCCAGCAGCCCTCTGGGGGACAGGGTGACAGATACGCAGTATTTT
CDR3aa: CASSPLGDRVTDTQYF

v_gene: TRBV4-1
j_gene: TRBJ2-3
d_gene: NA
abundance: NA
CDR3nt: TGCGCCAGCAGCCTAACTTCCCTTGGCACAGATACGCAGTATTTT
CDR3aa: CASSLTSLGTDTQYF

v_gene: TRBV7-3
j_gene: TRBJ2-1
d_gene: TRBD2
abundance: once
CDR3nt: TGTGCCAGCAGCTTAACGAGGCTAGCGGGTGAGAATGAGCAGTTCTTC
CDR3aa: CASSLTRLAGENEQFF

v_gene: TRBV9
j_gene: TRBJ2-5
d_gene: TRBD1
abundance: NA
CDR3nt: TGTGCCAGCAGCGGGGGACAGGGTCCTTACGAGACCCAGTACTTC
CDR3aa: CASSGGQGPYETQYF

v_gene: TRBV6-5
j_gene: TRBJ1-2
d_gene: TRBD1
abundance: once
CDR3nt: TGTGCCAGCATCAGCCGGGACAGGGTTCGTAATGGCTACACCTTC
CDR3aa: CASISRDRVRNGYTF

v_gene: TRBV6-6
j_gene: TRBJ1-1
d_gene: NA
abundance: NA
CDR3nt: TGTGCCAGCAGTTTCGGACTGATGGCTGCTTTCTTT
CDR3aa: CASSFGLMAAFF

v_gene: TRBV2
j_gene: TRBJ2-6
d_gene: TRBD2
abundance: NA
CDR3nt: TGTGCCAGCAGTGAAAGGGGAGGAGCGGGAGGGCGTGGGGCCAACGTCCTGACTTTC
CDR3aa: CASSERGGAGGRGANVLTF

v_gene: TRBV3-1/TRBV3-2
j_gene: TRBJ1-1
d_gene: NA
abundance: NA
CDR3nt: TGTGCCAGCGACCAGGGGTTTGGCACTGAAGCTTTCTTT
CDR3aa: CASDQGFGTEAFF

v_gene: TRBV9
j_gene: TRBJ2-7
d_gene: TRBD1
abundance: NA
CDR3nt: TGTGCCAGCAGCGTAGATCAACAGGGGGCGGTGTACTTC
CDR3aa: CASSVDQQGAVYF

v_gene: TRBV5-1
j_gene: TRBJ1-2
d_gene: NA
abundance: NA
CDR3nt: TGCGCCAGCAGCTGGGGGGGTCATGGCTACACCTTC
CDR3aa: CASSWGGHGYTF

v_gene: TRBV27
j_gene: TRBJ2-3
d_gene: NA
abundance: NA
CDR3nt: TGTGCCAGCAGCCCGACCGGGACTCGGAGCACAGATACGCAGTATTTT
CDR3aa: CASSPTGTRSTDTQYF

v_gene: TRBV7-9
j_gene: TRBJ2-7
d_gene: NA
abundance: NA
CDR3nt: TGTGCCAGCAGCTCCTCAGGGGAGCAGTACTTC
CDR3aa: CASSSSGEQYF

v_gene: TRBV12-3/TRBV12-4
j_gene: TRBJ1-1
d_gene: NA
abundance: NA
CDR3nt: TGTGCCAGCAGCCCTTCTGGGGGCGCTGAAGCTTTCTTT
CDR3aa: CASSPSGGAEAFF

v_gene: TRBV4-1
j_gene: TRBJ2-3
d_gene: TRBD2
abundance: NA
CDR3nt: TGCGCCAGCAGCCCCTGGCTAGCGGGGGGCACAGATACGCAGTATTTT
CDR3aa: CASSPWLAGGTDTQYF

v_gene: TRBV6-6
j_gene: TRBJ1-1
d_gene: NA
abundance: NA
CDR3nt: TGTGCCAGCAGTTACACCAGAACCACCTTCGACACTGAAGCTTTCTTT
CDR3aa: CASSYTRTTFDTEAFF

v_gene: TRBV6-2/TRBV6-3
j_gene: TRBJ2-1
d_gene: NA
abundance: NA
CDR3nt: TGTGCCAGCAGCTTGACTAGAACTGAGCAGTTCTTC
CDR3aa: CASSLTRTEQFF

v_gene: TRBV5-6
j_gene: TRBJ1-2
d_gene: TRBD1
abundance: NA
CDR3nt: TGTGCCAGCAGCTACCGGGACAGAAAAGGCTACACCTTC
CDR3aa: CASSYRDRKGYTF

v_gene: TRBV18
j_gene: TRBJ1-5
d_gene: NA
abundance: once
CDR3nt: TGTGCCAGCCAAAGGGAGATCGGCCCGATTCAGCCCCAGCATTTT
CDR3aa: CASQREIGPIQPQHF

v_gene: TRBV6-2/TRBV6-3
j_gene: TRBJ1-2
d_gene: NA
abundance: NA
CDR3nt: TGTGCCAGCAGTTCCATTGCAGGGCAGGGTCGACACTATGGCTACACCTTC
CDR3aa: CASSSIAGQGRHYGYTF

v_gene: TRBV27
j_gene: TRBJ1-2
d_gene: NA
abundance: NA
CDR3nt: TGTGCCAGCAGTTTCTCAGACAGGCCCAACTATGGCTACACCTTC
CDR3aa: CASSFSDRPNYGYTF

v_gene: TRBV5-6
j_gene: TRBJ1-2
d_gene: NA
abundance: NA
CDR3nt: TGTGCCAGCAGCGTCCGACAGGCCAACTATGGCTACACCTTC
CDR3aa: CASSVRQANYGYTF

v_gene: TRBV5-1
j_gene: TRBJ1-4
d_gene: TRBD1
abundance: once
CDR3nt: TGCGCCAGCAGCTTACAGGGGGGAGAAAAACTGTTTTTT
CDR3aa: CASSLQGGEKLFF

v_gene: TRBV12-5
j_gene: TRBJ1-4
d_gene: NA
abundance: NA
CDR3nt: TGTGCTAGTGGTTTGGTACTCGGCGGTGTGGAAAAACTGTTTTTT
CDR3aa: CASGLVLGGVEKLFF

v_gene: TRBV30
j_gene: TRBJ2-5
d_gene: NA
abundance: NA
CDR3nt: TGTGCCTGGAGTGTTGGCCTAGCGGAGACCCAGTACTTC
CDR3aa: CAWSVGLAETQYF

v_gene: TRBV5-1
j_gene: TRBJ2-1
d_gene: TRBD2
abundance: NA
CDR3nt: TGCGCCAGCAGCTTACTAGCGGGGGGGCATAATGAGCAGTTCTTC
CDR3aa: CASSLLAGGHNEQFF

v_gene: TRBV18
j_gene: TRBJ2-1
d_gene: NA
abundance: NA
CDR3nt: TGTGCCAGCTCGCCCACAGCTTACAATGAGCAGTTCTTC
CDR3aa: CASSPTAYNEQFF

v_gene: TRBV6-6
j_gene: TRBJ2-7
d_gene: TRBD1
abundance: NA
CDR3nt: TGTGCCAGCAGTTCCCCGGGACAGGCTTCCTACGAGCAGTACTTC
CDR3aa: CASSSPGQASYEQYF

v_gene: TRBV7-2
j_gene: TRBJ2-7
d_gene: NA
abundance: NA
CDR3nt: TGTGCCAGCAGCTTAGGCAGGGGAAACGAGCAGTACTTC
CDR3aa: CASSLGRGNEQYF

v_gene: TRBV5-1
j_gene: TRBJ1-1
d_gene: NA
abundance: NA
CDR3nt: TGCGCCAGCAGTTTGGGGGCAGATTCCCCCTACACTGAAGCTTTCTTT
CDR3aa: CASSLGADSPYTEAFF